The 30 T cell receptor beta chains reported below all come from one sample, sequenced in a study of T cells after yellow fever vaccination. MiXCR was run by TCRdb on the 5' RACE reads, yielding one entry per CDR3 protein. The repertoire has 200,000 to 300,000 distinct CDR3 sequences, less than 9% of them found once; the top ten carry approximately 0.84%. The specimen was CD4+ T cells sorted from PBMCs, collected 15 days after the yellow fever booster vaccination. All receptors derive from a young man who received the YFV17D yellow fever vaccine.

This chain links TRBV24-1 with TRBJ2-3; D is ambiguous. Germline values: CDR1 KGHDR, CDR2 SFDVKD. The V and J ends lost 10 bases and 3 bases respectively, with 13 bases between them. There are 13 residues in the CDR3. The CDR3 is CATGKWGTDTQYF. The CDR3 DNA reads TGTGCCACGGGCAAGTGGGGAACAGATACGCAGTATTTT.

This clonotype was found a few times. This chain connects TRBV21-1 to TRBJ2-7; TRBD2 is taken as the D call from the table, unchecked against the DNA. TRBV21-1 is a known pseudogene. This CDR3 has 13 amino acids. The chain's CDR3 is CASSKLAVHEQYF. CDR3 coding DNA: TGTGCCAGCAGCAAACTAGCGGTGCACGAGCAGTACTTC.

This clonotype has at least ten counts. V usage is TRBV3-1 and J usage is TRBJ1-2; maybe TRBD1 (6 bases). The V gene lost 6 bases and the J gene lost 8 bases, with 13 bases spanning the gap. The CDR3 length is 12 residues. The germline V gene has CDR1 LGHDT and CDR2 YNNKEL (reference sequence). The CDR3 coding sequence is TGTGCCAGCAGGCACACCAGGGGCGGCTACACCTTC. Amino acid sequence: CASRHTRGGYTF.

The rearrangement uses TRBV12-3 or TRBV12-4 and TRBJ2-4; 8 nucleotides line up with TRBD2. The J segment lost 2 bases and the V segment lost 4 bases, leaving 7 bases of the junction unmatched. There are 16 residues in the CDR3. CDR3: CASSSNGGRTKNIQYF. CDR3 in DNA: TGTGCCAGCAGTTCCAACGGCGGGAGGACCAAAAACATTCAGTACTTC.

This clonotype was detected many times. The chain links TRBV5-1 to TRBJ2-7, with 9 positions matching TRBD2. The trim removed 1 base at V and 5 bases at J, leaving 7 bases unmatched. Germline values: CDR1 SGHRS, CDR2 YFSETQ. The CDR3 covers 15 residues. The CDR3 nucleotides read TGCGCCAGCAGCTTGTCGGCTAGCGGGACTGACGAGCAGTACTTC. This gives the protein CASSLSASGTDEQYF. The variable domain in full, completed from reference TRBV5-1 and TRBJ2-7, reads KAGVTQTPRYLIKTRGQQVTLSCSPISGHRSVSWYQQTPGQGLQFLFEYFSETQRNKGNFPGRFSGRQFSNSRSEMNVSTLELGDSALYLCASSLSASGTDEQYFGPGTRLTVT.

This clonotype was seen only a few times. The genes are TRBV11-3 and TRBJ2-1; weak D call: TRBD1 (5 bases). The V gene's germline CDR1 is SGHNT and CDR2 YENEEA. Trimming shortened V by 1 base and J by 5 bases, and 9 bases separated the two germline ends. This CDR3 region has 14 residues. CDR3 protein: CASSLGGRHNEQFF. The CDR3 DNA follows: TGTGCCAGCAGCTTAGGGGGCCGGCACAATGAGCAGTTCTTC.

V gene TRBV20-1 combines with J gene TRBJ2-1; D is tentatively TRBD1 or TRBD2 (5 bases each). From germline, CDR1 is DFQATT and CDR2 SNEGSKA (reference sequence). CDR3 length: 14 residues. V shed 5 bases and J shed 0 bases, with 11 bases lying between them. The CDR3 region has the DNA TGCAGTGCTGGGGGACGCCACTCCTACAATGAGCAGTTCTTC. The encoded protein is CSAGGRHSYNEQFF.

This clonotype showed up just a few times. This chain uses TRBV7-2 with TRBJ1-2, with D possibly TRBD1 on 5 matching bases. V lost 5 bases to trimming and J lost 4 bases, with 23 bases between them. The CDR3 contains 17 residues. Germline V gene sequence: CDR1 SGHTA, CDR2 FQGNSA. The CDR3 spells CASSPAAGRDFSYGYTF. The CDR3 bases are TGTGCCAGCAGCCCCGCCGCGGGGAGGGACTTTTCCTATGGCTACACCTTC.

In this sample, this clonotype turned up a few times. The chain has TRBV7-9 and TRBJ2-1, with 9 bases lining up with TRBD1. CDR1 is SEHNR, CDR2 FQNEAQ, per germline (reference sequence). The CDR3 runs to 14 residues. Trimming at V came to 6 bases and at J to 5 bases, leaving 5 bases not matched to a gene. In DNA form, the CDR3 reads TGTGCCAGCAGGGGACAGGGTTCCCACAATGAGCAGTTCTTC. Translation: CASRGQGSHNEQFF.

This clonotype was found many times. The chain employs TRBV20-1 and TRBJ2-1; D is unclear. Trimming stripped 6 bases from V and 11 bases from J, with 23 bases between. Germline assignment: CDR1 DFQATT and CDR2 SNEGSKA (reference sequence). The CDR3 has 14 residues. The CDR3 protein is CSATQSSGKLKQFF. The DNA of the CDR3 is TGCAGTGCAACCCAATCTAGTGGGAAGCTCAAGCAGTTCTTC.

The V call is TRBV18, the J call TRBJ1-2; D remains unclear. Germline V gene lookup returns CDR1 KGHSH and CDR2 LQKENI. V was pared by 3 bases and J by 6 bases, with 14 bases between. The CDR3 has 14 residues. CDR3 coding DNA: TGTGCCAGCTCACCGAACACCGACCTTAATGGCTACACCTTC. Protein sequence: CASSPNTDLNGYTF.

This clonotype was seen ten or more times. The genes are TRBV29-1 and TRBJ2-3, with D uncertain. Trimming shortened V by 0 bases and J by 3 bases, and 4 bases separated the two germline ends. Germline V gene data show CDR1 as SQVTM and CDR2 as ANQGSEA. This CDR3 region has 12 residues. The CDR3 spells CSVEDKTDTQYF. CDR3 sequence (DNA): TGCAGCGTTGAAGATAAGACAGATACGCAGTATTTT.

Many counts were recorded for this clonotype. The chain is built from TRBV6-5 and TRBJ2-3; TRBD2 matches 14 bases. The length of the CDR3 is 16 residues. With 6 bases clipped from V and 4 bases from J, the junction kept 6 bases outside the gene matches. CDR1 MNHEY and CDR2 SVGAGI come from the germline V gene. The CDR3, as DNA: TGTGCCAGCAGGAGGACTAGCGGGAGGTGGTCAGATACGCAGTATTTT. Translated: CASRRTSGRWSDTQYF.

The V and J genes are TRBV5-1 and TRBJ2-3, with 8 bases aligning to TRBD1. The CDR3 consists of 19 residues. The trim removed 4 bases at V and 2 bases at J, leaving 18 bases unmatched. Germline V gene sequence: CDR1 SGHRS, CDR2 YFSETQ. The CDR3 region is CASSPLRTGPSSITDTQYF. As DNA, the CDR3 is TGCGCCAGCAGCCCCTTGCGGACAGGGCCTTCTTCTATCACAGATACGCAGTATTTT.

The chain has TRBV5-1 and TRBJ1-1; no definite D call. The CDR3 is made up of 14 amino acids. V lost 1 base and J 0 bases, leaving 7 bases between the germline ends. Germline V lookup: CDR1 SGHRS, CDR2 YFSETQ. CDR3 amino acids: CASSLNRMNTEAFF. CDR3 sequence (DNA): TGCGCCAGCAGCTTGAACAGAATGAACACTGAAGCTTTCTTT.

In its sample, this clonotype was seen many times. This chain joins TRBV6-5 and TRBJ2-3; D uncertain. The CDR3 length is 14 residues. The germline CDR1 and CDR2 sequences are MNHEY and SVGAGI. V was clipped by 0 bases and J by 7 bases, with 11 bases between them. The CDR3 sequence is CASSYSEQYNTQYF. CDR3 nucleotides: TGTGCCAGCAGTTACTCGGAACAGTACAATACGCAGTATTTT.

This clonotype was seen only a few times. The chain employs TRBV18 and TRBJ2-7; TRBD2 might be the D (5 bases). CDR1 is KGHSH and CDR2 is LQKENI in the germline V gene. CDR3 length equals 13 residues. V lost 6 bases, J lost 2 bases, and 11 bases lay in between. In nucleotides, the CDR3 is TGTGCCAGCTCGCGGACTGTCACCTACGAGCAGTACTTC. Residues: CASSRTVTYEQYF.

This clonotype was counted a few times. This chain uses TRBV7-9 with TRBJ2-7; 10 bases map to TRBD2. V lost 3 bases to trimming and J lost 6 bases; unmatched junction nucleotides: 5. The CDR3 is 14 residues long. Germline V gene lookup returns CDR1 SEHNR and CDR2 FQNEAQ (reference sequence). The CDR3 spells CASSLTSGPIEQYF. For the CDR3, the DNA is TGTGCCAGCAGCTTGACTAGCGGGCCCATCGAGCAGTACTTC.

This rearrangement joins TRBV29-1 to TRBJ2-7, with a tentative D call TRBD1 (6 bases). This CDR3 has 14 residues. V was cut by 0 bases and J by 3 bases, with 12 bases left in between. Germline loops: CDR1 SQVTM, CDR2 ANQGSEA. CDR3 nucleotide sequence: TGCAGCGTTGAAGACAGGGGAAGGGGCTACGAGCAGTACTTC. It encodes CSVEDRGRGYEQYF.

This clonotype was counted many times. The chain links TRBV7-2 to TRBJ2-5; weak D call: TRBD2 (6 bases). V gave up 4 bases and J gave up 0 bases, with 12 bases separating them. The V gene's germline CDR1 is SGHTA and CDR2 FQGNSA. The CDR3 contains 15 residues. The CDR3 sequence is CASSSPERDQETQYF. The CDR3 DNA reads TGTGCCAGCAGCTCCCCCGAGCGGGACCAAGAGACCCAGTACTTC.

This clonotype was counted a few times. This chain links TRBV6-2 or TRBV6-3 with TRBJ2-5; the D is unclear. V was cut by 5 bases and J by 4 bases, with 8 bases left in between. The length of the CDR3 is 12 residues. Germline V lookup: CDR1 MNHEY, CDR2 SVGEGT. CDR3 residues: CASSIEPETQYF. The CDR3 DNA reads as TGTGCCAGCAGTATCGAGCCAGAGACCCAGTACTTC.

This clonotype was picked up many times. The rearrangement links TRBV25-1 to TRBJ2-7; the D is unclear. V was clipped by 1 base and J by 3 bases, with 7 bases between them. The CDR3 is 13 residues long. Germline loops: CDR1 MGHDK, CDR2 SYGVNS. CDR3 sequence: CASSELAGYEQYF. The DNA for the CDR3 is TGTGCCAGCAGTGAATTGGCAGGCTACGAGCAGTACTTC.

V gene TRBV20-1 combines with J gene TRBJ1-5; no clear D. V lost 2 bases to trimming and J lost 6 bases, with 17 bases between them. CDR3 length: 15 amino acids. Germline loops: CDR1 DFQATT, CDR2 SNEGSKA (reference sequence). The CDR3 is CSARPTSGNPQPQHF. The CDR3 DNA reads TGCAGTGCTAGACCGACAAGTGGCAATCCTCAGCCCCAGCATTTT.

This clonotype was counted only a few times. This chain links TRBV6-5 with TRBJ1-2, with 7 bases identical to TRBD1. The CDR3 sequence is 16 residues long. The germline V gene has CDR1 MNHEY and CDR2 SVGAGI. V shed 4 bases, J shed 0 bases, and the junction held 8 bases outside the gene matches. The CDR3 sequence is CASSSEHRGPNYGYTF. The CDR3 DNA is TGTGCCAGCAGTTCAGAGCACAGGGGCCCTAACTATGGCTACACCTTC.

This clonotype was recorded many times. The chain links TRBV7-6 to TRBJ2-7; D may match TRBD1 or TRBD2 (7 bases each). This CDR3 contains 15 residues. Trimming shortened V by 5 bases and J by 6 bases, and 20 bases separated the two germline ends. Germline CDR1 reads SGHVS; CDR2 reads FNYEAQ. The CDR3 spells CASSLRETGPSEQYF. In nucleotides, the CDR3 is TGTGCCAGCAGCCTGCGGGAGACAGGGCCCTCCGAGCAGTACTTC.

This clonotype was picked up a small number of times. This chain uses TRBV9 with TRBJ1-2; 7 bases align to TRBD1. The CDR3 spans 13 residues. The trim removed 3 bases at V and 8 bases at J, leaving 7 bases unmatched. Germline V gene lookup returns CDR1 SGDLS and CDR2 YYNGEE. The CDR3 DNA is TGTGCCAGCAGCGCTCGACAGGGTGAGGGCTACACCTTC. Amino acids: CASSARQGEGYTF.

The rearrangement links TRBV14 to TRBJ2-7; D not resolved. Trimming left V 0 bases short and J 2 bases short, with 8 bases between. This CDR3 has 14 amino acids. Germline CDR1 is SGHDN and CDR2 is FVKESK. This CDR3 reads CASSQELGPYEQYF. The CDR3 nucleotides read TGTGCCAGCAGCCAAGAACTGGGCCCCTACGAGCAGTACTTC.

The sample holds many counts of this clonotype. The rearrangement uses TRBV15 and TRBJ2-1; no firm D call. CDR3 size: 15 residues. V was pared by 1 base and J by 6 bases, with 13 bases between. Per germline, CDR1 LNHNV and CDR2 YYDKDF (reference sequence). This CDR3 is CATSRGDTSINEQFF. The CDR3 coding sequence is TGTGCCACCAGCAGAGGAGACACGAGTATCAATGAGCAGTTCTTC.

V is TRBV5-1 and J is TRBJ2-3; D possibly corresponds to TRBD2 (6 bases). The CDR3 is 17 residues long. V was cut by 3 bases and J by 1 base, with 18 bases left in between. CDR1 and CDR2 (germline): SGHRS, YFSETQ. The CDR3 protein is CASSSAVRVAGTDTQYF. Written as DNA, the CDR3 is TGCGCCAGCAGCTCGGCGGTGCGAGTAGCGGGCACAGATACGCAGTATTTT.

At least ten counts were recorded for this clonotype. V usage is TRBV6-1 and J usage is TRBJ2-7; TRBD1 aligns across 10 bases. V shed 5 bases, J shed 3 bases, and the junction held 7 bases outside the gene matches. The CDR3 spans 15 residues. Germline lookup yields CDR1 MNHNS and CDR2 SASEGT. The CDR3: CASSRTGGGRYEQYF. The CDR3 DNA reads as TGTGCCAGCAGTCGGACAGGGGGAGGTCGCTACGAGCAGTACTTC.